Sequencing of this TCR beta chain was carried out in a study of T cell repertoires in cytomegalovirus infection. Remarks on this clonotype: What it recognizes is unknown.

The study's findings and limits: Clonotypes of TCR beta that were HLA-C-restricted and CMV-specific dominated the ex vivo response. CMV carriers with the relevant HLA were identified by cumulative public TCR beta family frequency.

The CDR3 spans 14 residues. Germline V gene lookup returns CDR1 SGHVS and CDR2 FNYEAQ. With 3 bases removed from V and 4 bases from J, the gap between germline ends came to 9 bases. Each CDR3 protein is one row after TCRdb ran MiXCR on the reads. The data hold roughly 990,000 distinct CDR3 sequences, with approximately 31% observed a single time. The sequence derives from a human donor in good health (CMV status not recorded). Some clones in this sample may be carry-over from other donors' samples. Sequencing used cultured CD8+ T cells from PBMCs, obtained from culture after CMV antigen stimulation. This rearrangement joins TRBV7-6 to TRBJ1-4; D is unclear. In DNA, the CDR3 is TGTGCCAGCAGCTTGGCCGGCGATAATGAAAAACTGTTTTTT. Residues: CASSLAGDNEKLFF.